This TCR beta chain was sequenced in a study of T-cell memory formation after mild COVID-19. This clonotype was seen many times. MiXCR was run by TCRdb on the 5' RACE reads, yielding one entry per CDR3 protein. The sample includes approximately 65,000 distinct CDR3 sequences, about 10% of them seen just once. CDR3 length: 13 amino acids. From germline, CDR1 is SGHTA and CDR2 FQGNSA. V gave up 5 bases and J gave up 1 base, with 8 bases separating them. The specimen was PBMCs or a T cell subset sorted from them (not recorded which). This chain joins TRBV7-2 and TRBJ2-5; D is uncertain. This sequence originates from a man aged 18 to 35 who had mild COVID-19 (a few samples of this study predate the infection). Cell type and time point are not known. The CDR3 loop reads CASSRPVQETQYF. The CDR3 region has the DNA TGTGCCAGCAGCCGCCCAGTCCAAGAGACCCAGTACTTC.